Each of the 17 T cell receptor beta chains below was sequenced from the same sample in a study of T-cell memory formation after mild COVID-19. TCRdb reanalysed the 5' RACE reads using MiXCR and keeps one entry per CDR3 protein. The profile shows around 210,000 distinct CDR3 sequences, just over 9.5% of them singletons. The source material was PBMCs or a T cell subset sorted from them (not recorded which). These receptors all come from a man between 18 and 29 years old who had mild COVID-19 (a few samples of this study predate the infection). Cell type and time point are not known.

The CDR3 loop reads CASSRDRGVMDEQYF. The CDR3 DNA sequence: TGTGCCAGCAGCCGAGACAGGGGTGTTATGGACGAGCAGTACTTC. The J gene is TRBJ2-7, the V gene TRBV7-8, with 8 bases aligning to TRBD1. Germline CDR1 SGHVS, CDR2 FQNEAQ. With V trimmed by 5 bases and J by 5 bases, 11 bases remained unmatched. This CDR3 region has 15 residues.

This chain connects TRBV9 to TRBJ2-1; 7 bases match TRBD1. V lost 0 bases to trimming and J lost 7 bases; unmatched junction nucleotides: 4. This CDR3 has 14 residues. Germline loops: CDR1 SGDLS, CDR2 YYNGEE. CDR3 loop: CASSVGQGANEQFF. The CDR3 DNA reads as TGTGCCAGCAGCGTAGGACAGGGTGCAAATGAGCAGTTCTTC.

V and J are TRBV6-6 and TRBJ1-2, with D possibly being TRBD1 (5 bases). Trimming removed 2 bases at V and 3 bases at J, with 13 bases between. This CDR3 is 15 amino acids long. Per the germline V gene, CDR1 is MNHNY and CDR2 is SVGAGI (reference sequence). The CDR3 here is CASSYPAGRDYGYTF. The CDR3 bases are TGTGCCAGCAGTTACCCAGCAGGGCGGGACTATGGCTACACCTTC.

This rearrangement joins TRBV6-1 to TRBJ2-3; 10 nucleotides line up with TRBD2. There are 14 residues in the CDR3. From germline, CDR1 is MNHNS and CDR2 SASEGT. Trimming cost V 6 bases and J 3 bases; bases outside gene matches: 3. The CDR3 nucleotides read TGTGCCAGCAGACCGGGACTAGCGACAGATACGCAGTATTTT. Amino acid sequence: CASRPGLATDTQYF.

This clonotype turned up a few times. V and J are TRBV6-6 and TRBJ2-3, with 8 bases matching TRBD2. The CDR3 sequence is 15 residues long. After removal of 2 bases from V and 2 bases from J, the junction contained 3 bases not matched to a gene. Per the germline V gene, CDR1 is MNHNY and CDR2 is SVGAGI (reference sequence). The CDR3: CASSYPGGATDTQYF. DNA for the CDR3: TGTGCCAGCAGTTACCCCGGGGGGGCCACAGATACGCAGTATTTT.

The chain joins TRBV3-1 to TRBJ1-2; TRBD1 is a possible D gene (5 bases). The germline V gene encodes CDR1 LGHDT and CDR2 YNNKEL (reference sequence). CDR3 length: 13 amino acids. The V end was cut by 7 bases, the J end by 6 bases, with 15 bases between. CDR3 DNA: TGTGCCAGCACCCGCCGAGGGGAAGATGGCTACACCTTC. It encodes CASTRRGEDGYTF.

The chain recombines TRBV6-5 with TRBJ1-5; D gene unclear. The CDR3 is 14 residues long. The V gene lost 2 bases and the J gene lost 0 bases, with 5 bases spanning the gap. CDR1 and CDR2 (germline): MNHEY, SVGAGI. CDR3 nucleotides: TGTGCCAGCAGTTACGGTGATAGCAATCAGCCCCAGCATTTT. This sequence encodes CASSYGDSNQPQHF.

In the case of this clonotype: Possible read error: a much larger clone is one base away. V is TRBV12-3 or TRBV12-4 and J is TRBJ2-5; D perhaps matches TRBD1 (5 bases). The V end was cut by 1 base, the J end by 9 bases, with 12 bases between. The CDR3 extends over 13 amino acids. CDR3 nucleotides: TGTGCCAGCAGTTTAGAGGTCGAAGGGGCCCAGTACTTC. Encoded protein: CASSLEVEGAQYF.

The gene calls are TRBV20-1 and TRBJ2-2; possibly TRBD1 for D (6 bases). The CDR3 consists of 14 residues. The germline V gene has CDR1 DFQATT and CDR2 SNEGSKA (reference sequence). The V end was cut by 5 bases, the J end by 7 bases, with 17 bases between. CDR3 residues: CSASEGGSGGELFF. In nucleotides, the CDR3 is TGCAGTGCTTCAGAAGGGGGTTCCGGCGGGGAGCTGTTTTTT.

As concerns this clonotype: A much larger clone lies one base from this, so it may be a read error. V usage is TRBV11-2 and J usage is TRBJ1-2; D might be TRBD1 (6 bases). The germline V gene encodes CDR1 SGHAT and CDR2 FQNNGV. This CDR3 region has 14 residues. Trimming cost V 6 bases and J 5 bases, with 16 bases left between them. The CDR3 protein is CASSNWAQGYGYTF. The CDR3 bases are TGTGCCAGCAGTAATTGGGCCCAGGGGTATGGCTACACCTTC.

CDR3 residues: CASSQTLAGGPGTQYF. DNA for the CDR3: TGCGCCAGCAGCCAAACCCTAGCGGGGGGGCCGGGTACGCAGTATTTT. The rearrangement joins TRBV5-1 to TRBJ2-3; TRBD2 aligns across 12 bases. This CDR3 spans 16 amino acids. Germline V CDR1 and CDR2: SGHRS, YFSETQ. V trimming: 4 bases; J trimming: 8 bases; junction bases outside the gene matches: 11.

V usage is TRBV20-1 and J usage is TRBJ1-1; D is unresolved. This CDR3 spans 10 amino acids. CDR1 and CDR2 from the germline V gene are DFQATT and SNEGSKA (reference sequence). Trimming cost V 3 bases and J 11 bases, with 10 bases left between them. The CDR3 DNA reads as TGCAGTGCTAGTCTCCTAGTGGCTTTCTTT. It encodes CSASLLVAFF.

This clonotype was detected a few times. The V call is TRBV7-2, the J call TRBJ1-2; TRBD1 agrees at 9 bases. This CDR3 is built from 18 residues. V was clipped by 1 base and J by 3 bases; unmatched bases: 12. Germline V gene lookup returns CDR1 SGHTA and CDR2 FQGNSA. The CDR3 protein is CASSLVPPTGGVDYGYTF. The CDR3 DNA reads TGTGCCAGCAGCTTAGTCCCCCCGACAGGGGGGGTTGACTATGGCTACACCTTC.

A few counts support this clonotype. The CDR3 DNA reads TGTGCCAGCAGTGAGACAGCTTCGGTCTATGGCTACACCTTC. It translates to CASSETASVYGYTF. The rearrangement uses TRBV2 and TRBJ1-2, with D possibly TRBD1 on 5 matching bases. V shed 3 bases and J shed 4 bases, with 12 bases lying between them. There are 14 residues in the CDR3. Per the germline V gene, CDR1 is SNHLY and CDR2 is FYNNEI.

The sample holds a few counts of this clonotype. The chain is built from TRBV12-3 or TRBV12-4 and TRBJ2-7, with TRBD1 identical over 11 bases. This CDR3 contains 16 residues. Unmatched junction bases numbered 8, after V lost 5 bases and J lost 2 bases. CDR3 nucleotide sequence: TGTGCCAGCAGTCCCGGGACAGGGGGGACTACCTACGAGCAGTACTTC. As protein: CASSPGTGGTTYEQYF.

V and J are TRBV2 and TRBJ2-3; no reliable D call. The V and J ends lost 2 bases and 6 bases respectively, with 15 bases between them. CDR1 SNHLY and CDR2 FYNNEI come from the germline V gene. This CDR3 has 15 amino acids. The CDR3 DNA follows: TGTGCCAGCAGTGAACGCAGGCACAGCCAGGATACGCAGTATTTT. Residues: CASSERRHSQDTQYF.

The genes are TRBV5-1 and TRBJ1-2; D is uncertain. Germline-derived CDR1 and CDR2 are SGHRS and YFSETQ. The CDR3 runs 18 residues. V was trimmed by 4 bases and J by 4 bases, leaving 26 bases between them. CDR3 in DNA: TGCGCCAGCAGCCCGGAAGCTGGACCCTCGATAGCTAGCTATGGCTACACCTTC. Translation: CASSPEAGPSIASYGYTF.